A selection of T cell receptor beta chains follows, all from one sample in a study of blood T cell repertoires in COVID-19. The table came from immunoSEQ multiplex PCR; TCRdb's copy has only in-frame clones and leaves some out. The sample shows 110,000 to 150,000 clones, around 89% of them seen only once. Sequenced input: peripheral blood. These receptors all come from a woman older than 75 with acute or convalescent COVID-19. Both conserved end residues are part of each CDR3. D genes are given only for firm matches. A row's size may be missing; if present it is once, few, many or a size class.

abundance	d_gene	j_gene	v_gene	CDR3aa	CDR3nt
once	TRBD1	TRBJ1-6	TRBV5-4	CASSPGQGISYNSPLHF	TGTGCCAGCAGCCCGGGACAGGGAATCTCCTATAATTCACCCCTCCACTTT
-	TRBD1	TRBJ2-7	TRBV2	CASRPGQGTYEQYF	TGTGCCAGCAGGCCGGGACAGGGGACCTACGAGCAGTACTTC
-	-	TRBJ2-7	TRBV2	CASTMATGTFSYEQYF	TGTGCCAGCACTATGGCAACAGGAACCTTCTCCTACGAGCAGTACTTC
-	-	TRBJ1-3	TRBV10-3	CAISVSGTSGNTIYF	TGTGCCATCAGTGTCAGCGGAACTTCTGGAAACACCATATATTTT
-	-	TRBJ2-3	TRBV18	CASSLSGHRTDTQYF	TGTGCCAGCTCACTATCGGGACACCGCACAGATACGCAGTATTTT
-	-	TRBJ1-2	TRBV7-9	CASSLSTLCTF	TGTGCCAGCAGCTTATCTACCTTGTGCACCTTC
-	TRBD2	TRBJ2-1	TRBV5-4	CASSLNGEGYNEQFF	TGTGCCAGCAGCTTGAACGGGGAGGGCTACAATGAGCAGTTCTTC
-	TRBD1	TRBJ2-7	TRBV30	CAWSLGQGYEQYF	TGTGCCTGGAGTTTGGGACAGGGCTACGAGCAGTACTTC
once	-	TRBJ2-5	TRBV18	CASSPEYRETQYF	TGTGCCAGCTCACCCGAGTACCGGGAGACCCAGTACTTC
-	TRBD1	TRBJ1-1	TRBV5-1	CASSLAIGTGYQEF	TGCGCCAGCAGCTTGGCCATCGGGACAGGGTATCAAGAGTTT
-	-	TRBJ1-1	TRBV5-1	CASSLQGIDRDTEAFF	TGCGCCAGCAGCTTGCAGGGCATAGATAGGGACACTGAAGCTTTCTTT
-	TRBD1	TRBJ2-1	TRBV3-1/TRBV3-2	CASSYTPGQRYYNEQFF	TGTGCCAGCAGCTACACGCCGGGACAGCGATACTACAATGAGCAGTTCTTC
-	-	TRBJ2-6	TRBV6-4	CASSGVVGANVLTF	TGTGCCAGCAGTGGAGTGGTTGGGGCCAACGTCCTGACTTTC
-	TRBD2	TRBJ2-1	TRBV5-1	CASSLDAGGNEQFF	TGCGCCAGCAGCTTGGACGCGGGGGGTAATGAGCAGTTCTTC
-	-	TRBJ2-1	TRBV5-1	CASSLGPGVNEQFF	TGCGCCAGCAGCTTGGGCCCAGGGGTCAATGAGCAGTTCTTC
-	-	TRBJ1-6	TRBV9	CASSVGGNSPLHF	TGTGCCAGCAGCGTAGGCGGTAATTCACCCCTCCACTTT
-	-	TRBJ2-3	TRBV9	CASTGGAVTDTQYF	TGTGCCAGCACTGGGGGGGCGGTCACAGATACGCAGTATTTT
-	TRBD1	TRBJ1-3	TRBV3-1/TRBV3-2	CASSPPQGTGNTIYF	TGTGCCAGCAGCCCTCCACAGGGGACTGGAAACACCATATATTTT
-	-	TRBJ2-5	TRBV5-1	CASSPGIQETQYF	TGCGCCAGCAGCCCGGGGATTCAAGAGACCCAGTACTTC
-	TRBD2	TRBJ2-3	TRBV5-1	CASSSGTSGGLGLYF	TGCGCCAGCAGCTCCGGGACTAGCGGGGGCCTAGGATTGTATTTT
-	-	TRBJ1-2	TRBV4-3	CASSQGGLISGYTF	TGCGCCAGCAGCCAAGGAGGCCTTATCTCTGGCTACACCTTC